This entry describes one TCR beta chain. The CDR3 totals 13 residues. The V end was cut by 2 bases, the J end by 6 bases, with 10 bases between. Germline CDR1 and CDR2: SGHTA and FQGNSA. This sample is drawn from a study of T cells in Graves' hyperthyroidism and ophthalmopathy. RNA transcripts were the template for amplifying TCR beta CDR3 regions. The HTBI primer set served for first-round RT-PCR of the TCR CDR3. TCRdb called the multiplex PCR reads again in MiXCR, with one record for every CDR3 protein. The sample has a few hundred thousand distinct CDR3 sequences, approximately 20% seen once; the top ten hold around 47%.

Sequenced material: blood. This sequence joins TRBV7-2 and TRBJ1-1; no reliable D call. This receptor was identified in a man aged 40-50 years with Graves' hyperthyroidism. The CDR3 sequence: CASSLPSMAEAFF. The CDR3 DNA reads as TGTGCCAGCAGCTTACCCTCAATGGCTGAAGCTTTCTTT.